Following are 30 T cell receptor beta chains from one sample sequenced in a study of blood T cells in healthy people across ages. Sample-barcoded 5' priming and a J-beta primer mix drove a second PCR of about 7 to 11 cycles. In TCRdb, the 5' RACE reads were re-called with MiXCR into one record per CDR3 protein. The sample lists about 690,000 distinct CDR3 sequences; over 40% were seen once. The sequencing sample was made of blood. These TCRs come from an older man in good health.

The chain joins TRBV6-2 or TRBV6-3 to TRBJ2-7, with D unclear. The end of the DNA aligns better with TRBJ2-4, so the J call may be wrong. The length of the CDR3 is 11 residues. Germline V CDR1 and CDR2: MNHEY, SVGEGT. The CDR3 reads CASTSFDIQYF. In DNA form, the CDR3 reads TGTGCCAGCACCTCCTTTGACATTCAGTACTTC.

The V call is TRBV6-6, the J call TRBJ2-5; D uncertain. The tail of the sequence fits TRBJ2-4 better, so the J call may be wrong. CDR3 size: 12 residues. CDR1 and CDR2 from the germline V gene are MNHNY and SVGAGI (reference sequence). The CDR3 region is CASSTDGNIQYF. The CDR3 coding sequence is TGTGCCAGCAGTACAGACGGAAACATTCAGTACTTC.

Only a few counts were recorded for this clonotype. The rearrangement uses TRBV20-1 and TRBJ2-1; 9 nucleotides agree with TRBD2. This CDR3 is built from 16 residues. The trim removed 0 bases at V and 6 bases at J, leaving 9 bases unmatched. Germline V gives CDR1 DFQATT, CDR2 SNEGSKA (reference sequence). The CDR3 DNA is TGCAGTGCTAGAGACCCGTGGGCGGGGGGGGTCAATGAGCAGTTCTTC. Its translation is CSARDPWAGGVNEQFF.

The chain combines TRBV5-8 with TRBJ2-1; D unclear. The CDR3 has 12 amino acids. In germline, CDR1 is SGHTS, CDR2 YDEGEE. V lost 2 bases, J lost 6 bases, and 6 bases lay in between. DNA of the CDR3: TGTGCCAGCAGCTTCTCGGGCAATGAGCAGTTCTTC. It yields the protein CASSFSGNEQFF.

The CDR3 DNA reads as TGTGCCAGCAGTTTAGCGGAGCGGGGGGATTACAATGAGCAGTACTTC. Protein: CASSLAERGDYNEQYF. V is TRBV12-3 or TRBV12-4 and J is TRBJ2-5, with 9 bases aligning to TRBD2. The length of the CDR3 is 16 residues. V shed 0 bases and J 11 bases; nucleotides not matched to a gene: 13.

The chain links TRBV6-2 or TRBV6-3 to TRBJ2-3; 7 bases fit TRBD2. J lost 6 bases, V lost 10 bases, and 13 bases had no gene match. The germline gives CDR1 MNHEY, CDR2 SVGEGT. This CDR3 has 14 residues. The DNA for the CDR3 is TGTGCCACAAGACTAGCCGCAATAGCCGATACGCAGTATTTT. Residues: CATRLAAIADTQYF.

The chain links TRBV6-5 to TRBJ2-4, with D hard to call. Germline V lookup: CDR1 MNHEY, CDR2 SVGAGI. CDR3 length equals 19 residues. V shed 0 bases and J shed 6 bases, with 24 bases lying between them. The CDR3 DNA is TGTGCCAGCAGTTACTCCCACCGAGCAGGTCCAGTATCAGGAAACATTCAGTACTTC. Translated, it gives CASSYSHRAGPVSGNIQYF.

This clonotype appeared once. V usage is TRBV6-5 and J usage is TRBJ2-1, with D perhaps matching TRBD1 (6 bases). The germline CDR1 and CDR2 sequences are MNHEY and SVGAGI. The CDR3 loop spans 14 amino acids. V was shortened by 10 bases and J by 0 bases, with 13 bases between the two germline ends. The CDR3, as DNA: TGTGCCACCTCCAGGGGTAGCTCCTACAATGAGCAGTTCTTC. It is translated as CATSRGSSYNEQFF.

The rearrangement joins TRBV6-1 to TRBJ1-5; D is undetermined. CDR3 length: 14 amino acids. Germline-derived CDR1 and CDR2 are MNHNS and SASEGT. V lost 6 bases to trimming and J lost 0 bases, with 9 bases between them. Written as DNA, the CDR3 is TGTGCCAGCAGGGGCCCACATAGCAATCAGCCCCAGCATTTT. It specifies CASRGPHSNQPQHF.

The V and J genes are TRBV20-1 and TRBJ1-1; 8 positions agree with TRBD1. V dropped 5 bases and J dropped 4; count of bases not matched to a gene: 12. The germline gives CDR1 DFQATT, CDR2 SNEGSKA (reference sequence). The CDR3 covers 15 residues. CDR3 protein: CSAGRGLASSTEAFF. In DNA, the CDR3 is TGCAGTGCTGGCAGGGGGCTGGCTTCGAGCACTGAAGCTTTCTTT.

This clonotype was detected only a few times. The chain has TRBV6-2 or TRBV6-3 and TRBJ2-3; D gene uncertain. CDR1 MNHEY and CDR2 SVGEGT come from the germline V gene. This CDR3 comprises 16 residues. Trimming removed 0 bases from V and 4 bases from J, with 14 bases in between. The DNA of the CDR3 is TGTGCCAGCAGTTACTCCGGAGCAGGCGGATCAGATACGCAGTATTTT. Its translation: CASSYSGAGGSDTQYF.

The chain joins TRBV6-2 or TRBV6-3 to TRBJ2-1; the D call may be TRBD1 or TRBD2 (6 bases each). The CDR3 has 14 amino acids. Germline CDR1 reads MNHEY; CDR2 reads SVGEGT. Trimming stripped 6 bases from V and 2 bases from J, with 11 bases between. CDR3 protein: CASSWRDTYNEQFF. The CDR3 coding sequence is TGTGCCAGCAGCTGGCGGGACACCTACAATGAGCAGTTCTTC.

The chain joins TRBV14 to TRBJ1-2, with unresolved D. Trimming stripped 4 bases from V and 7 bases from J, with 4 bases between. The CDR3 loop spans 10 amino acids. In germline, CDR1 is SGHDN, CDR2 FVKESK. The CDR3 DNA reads TGTGCCAGCAGCCTCGGTGGCTACACCTTC. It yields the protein CASSLGGYTF. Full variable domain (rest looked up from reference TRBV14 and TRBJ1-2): EAGVTQFPSHSVIEKGQTVTLRCDPISGHDNLYWYRRVMGKEIKFLLHFVKESKQDESGMPNNRFLAERTGGTYSTLKVQPAELEDSGVYFCASSLGGYTFGSGTRLTVV.

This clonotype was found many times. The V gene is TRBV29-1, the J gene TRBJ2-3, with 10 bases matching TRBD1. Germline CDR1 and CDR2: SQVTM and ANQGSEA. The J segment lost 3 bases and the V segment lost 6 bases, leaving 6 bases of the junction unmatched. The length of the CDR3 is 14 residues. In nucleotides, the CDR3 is TGCAGCGTCCGACAGGGGGCAGAAACAGATACGCAGTATTTT. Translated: CSVRQGAETDTQYF.

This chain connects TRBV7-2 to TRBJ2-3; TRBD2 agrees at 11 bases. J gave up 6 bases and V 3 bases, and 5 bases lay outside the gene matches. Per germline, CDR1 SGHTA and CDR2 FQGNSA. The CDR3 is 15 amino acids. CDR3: CASSFELAGADTQYF. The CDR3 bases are TGTGCCAGCAGCTTCGAACTAGCGGGAGCGGATACGCAGTATTTT.

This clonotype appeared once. The CDR3 region is CASSASVSQPQHF. The CDR3 DNA sequence: TGTGCCAGCAGCGCCTCGGTGAGTCAGCCCCAGCATTTT. This chain joins TRBV2 and TRBJ1-5, with D unclear. The V gene lost 6 bases and the J gene lost 6 bases, with 12 bases spanning the gap. This CDR3 has 13 amino acids. CDR1 SNHLY and CDR2 FYNNEI come from the germline V gene.

CDR3 protein: CASSYRSGAYGETQYF. In DNA form, the CDR3 reads TGTGCCAGCAGTTACCGTTCAGGGGCCTATGGGGAGACCCAGTACTTC. The rearrangement links TRBV6-2 or TRBV6-3 to TRBJ2-5; possibly TRBD1 for D (6 bases). CDR1 and CDR2 from the germline V gene are MNHEY and SVGEGT. Trimming removed 2 bases at V and 5 bases at J, with 18 bases between. This CDR3 spans 16 amino acids.

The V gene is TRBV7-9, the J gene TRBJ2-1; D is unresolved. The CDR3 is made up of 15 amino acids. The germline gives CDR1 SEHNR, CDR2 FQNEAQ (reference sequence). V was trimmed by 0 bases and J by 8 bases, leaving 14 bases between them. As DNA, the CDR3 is TGTGCCAGCAGCTTAGCGAGGCCGAAATTCGATGAGCAGTTCTTC. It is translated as CASSLARPKFDEQFF.

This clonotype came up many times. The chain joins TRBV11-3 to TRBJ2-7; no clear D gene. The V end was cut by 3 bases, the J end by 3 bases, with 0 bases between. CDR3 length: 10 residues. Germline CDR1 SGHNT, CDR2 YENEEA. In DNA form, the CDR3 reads TGTGCCAGCAGCTTCTACGAGCAGTACTTC. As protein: CASSFYEQYF.

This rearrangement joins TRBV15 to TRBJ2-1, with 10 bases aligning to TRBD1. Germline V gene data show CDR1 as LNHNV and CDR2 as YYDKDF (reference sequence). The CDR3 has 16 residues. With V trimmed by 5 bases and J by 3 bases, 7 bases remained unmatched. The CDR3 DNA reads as TGTGCCACCAGCTGGACCGGGACAGGGGACTACAATGAGCAGTTCTTC. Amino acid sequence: CATSWTGTGDYNEQFF.

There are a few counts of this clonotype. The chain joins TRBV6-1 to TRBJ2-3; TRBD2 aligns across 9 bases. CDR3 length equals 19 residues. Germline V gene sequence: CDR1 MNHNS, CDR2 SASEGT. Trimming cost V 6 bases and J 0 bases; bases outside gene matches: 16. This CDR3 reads CASSPRGAGGTSSTDTQYF. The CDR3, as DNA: TGTGCCAGCAGCCCCAGGGGAGCGGGGGGAACCTCTAGCACAGATACGCAGTATTTT.

CDR3 sequence reads: CASSRRGAGTEAFF. In nucleotides, the CDR3 is TGTGCCAGCAGTCGCCGAGGGGCAGGGACTGAAGCTTTCTTT. The gene calls are TRBV28 and TRBJ1-1, with D possibly being TRBD1 (5 bases). The CDR3 has 14 amino acids. Deletions cut 5 bases from V and 5 bases from J, with 15 bases between. Germline V gene data show CDR1 as MDHEN and CDR2 as SYDVKM.

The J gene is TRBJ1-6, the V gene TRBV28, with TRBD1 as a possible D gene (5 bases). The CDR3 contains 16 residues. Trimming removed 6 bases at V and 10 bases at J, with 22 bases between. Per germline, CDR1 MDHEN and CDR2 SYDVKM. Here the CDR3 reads CASSRSFGAGGSPLHF. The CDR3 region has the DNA TGTGCCAGCAGCCGCTCGTTTGGGGCCGGGGGATCACCCCTCCACTTT. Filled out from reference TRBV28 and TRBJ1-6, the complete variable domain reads DVKVTQSSRYLVKRTGEKVFLECVQDMDHENMFWYRQDPGLGLRLIYFSYDVKMKEKGDIPEGYSVSREKKERFSLILESASTNQTSMYLCASSRSFGAGGSPLHFGNGTRLTVT.

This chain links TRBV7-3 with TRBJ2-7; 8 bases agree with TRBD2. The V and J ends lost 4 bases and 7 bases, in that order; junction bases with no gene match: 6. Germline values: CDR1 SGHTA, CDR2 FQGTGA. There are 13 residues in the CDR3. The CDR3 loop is CASSSGLVNEQYF. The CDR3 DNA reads TGTGCCAGCAGCTCGGGACTAGTCAATGAGCAGTACTTC.

The chain's CDR3 is CASSHPGQGNTGELFF. CDR3 coding DNA: TGTGCCAGCAGCCACCCAGGGCAGGGAAACACCGGGGAGCTGTTTTTT. This chain joins TRBV7-2 and TRBJ2-2, with D possibly TRBD1 on 5 matching bases. V dropped 5 bases and J dropped 2 bases, with 15 bases sitting between them. Germline V CDR1 and CDR2: SGHTA, FQGNSA. This CDR3 has 16 amino acids. The full variable domain, completed using reference TRBV7-2 and TRBJ2-2, is GAGVSQSPSNKVTEKGKDVELRCDPISGHTALYWYRQSLGQGLEFLIYFQGNSAPDKSGLPSDRFSAERTGGSVSTLTIQRTQQEDSAVYLCASSHPGQGNTGELFFGEGSRLTVL.

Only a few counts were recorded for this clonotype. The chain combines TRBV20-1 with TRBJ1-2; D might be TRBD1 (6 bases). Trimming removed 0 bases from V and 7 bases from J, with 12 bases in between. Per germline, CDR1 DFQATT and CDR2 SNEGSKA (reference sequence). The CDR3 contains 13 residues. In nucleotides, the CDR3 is TGCAGTGCTAGAGATCAGGGGAGGGGTGGCTACACCTTC. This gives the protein CSARDQGRGGYTF.

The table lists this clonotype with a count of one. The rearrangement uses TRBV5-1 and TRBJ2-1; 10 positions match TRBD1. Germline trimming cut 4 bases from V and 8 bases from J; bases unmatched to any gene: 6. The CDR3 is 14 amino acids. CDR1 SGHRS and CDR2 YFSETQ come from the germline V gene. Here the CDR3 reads CASSQGQGLDEQFF. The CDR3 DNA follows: TGCGCCAGCAGCCAGGGACAGGGGCTCGATGAGCAGTTCTTC.

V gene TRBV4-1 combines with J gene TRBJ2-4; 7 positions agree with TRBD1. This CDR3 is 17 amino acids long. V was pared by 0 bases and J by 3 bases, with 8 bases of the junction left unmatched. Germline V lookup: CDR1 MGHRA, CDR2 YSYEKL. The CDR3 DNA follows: TGCGCCAGCAGCCAAGATACGGCAGGGGGAAACAAAAACATTCAGTACTTC. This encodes CASSQDTAGGNKNIQYF.

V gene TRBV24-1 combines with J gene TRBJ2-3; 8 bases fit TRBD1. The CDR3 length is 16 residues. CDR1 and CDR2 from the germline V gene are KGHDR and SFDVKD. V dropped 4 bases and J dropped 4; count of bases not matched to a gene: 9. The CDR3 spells CATSEAGGPSADTQYF. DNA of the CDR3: TGTGCCACCAGTGAGGCAGGGGGCCCAAGCGCAGATACGCAGTATTTT.

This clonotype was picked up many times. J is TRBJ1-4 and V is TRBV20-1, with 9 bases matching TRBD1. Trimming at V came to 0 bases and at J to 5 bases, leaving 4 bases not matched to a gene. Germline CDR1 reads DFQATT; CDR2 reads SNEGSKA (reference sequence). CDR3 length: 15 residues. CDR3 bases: TGCAGTGCTAGAGATAGGGGACAGGGAAATGAAAAACTGTTTTTT. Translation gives CSARDRGQGNEKLFF.